The 8 T cell receptor beta chains presented below share a single source sample, sequenced in a study of blood T cell repertoires in COVID-19. The protocol was immunoSEQ multiplex PCR, while the TCRdb copy is restricted to in-frame clones and leaves out a portion. The sample gives about 180,000 clones, about four fifths of which show up once; more than 5.5% is in the top ten. Sequencing was performed on peripheral blood. The receptors were gathered from a human donor in a cohort sampled during active COVID-19.

The chain links TRBV7-9 to TRBJ1-2; D not certain. This CDR3 comprises 17 residues. The V end lost 5 bases, the J end lost 1 base, and 20 bases lay between the germline ends. The germline V gene encodes CDR1 SEHNR and CDR2 FQNEAQ (reference sequence). This CDR3 is CASSPIGVSAVNYGYTF. For the CDR3, the DNA is TGTGCCAGCAGCCCAATTGGAGTGTCGGCAGTTAACTATGGCTACACCTTC.

V gene TRBV2 combines with J gene TRBJ1-1; 7 positions match TRBD1. Germline loops: CDR1 SNHLY, CDR2 FYNNEI. The CDR3 loop spans 16 amino acids. V lost 6 bases to trimming and J lost 1 base; unmatched junction nucleotides: 11. The CDR3 nucleotides are TGTGCCAGCAGGACCCCGACAGGGAACGGGAACACTGAAGCTTTCTTT. It is translated as CASRTPTGNGNTEAFF.

The chain has TRBV3-1 (or the pseudogene TRBV3-2) and TRBJ1-6; perhaps TRBD1 as D (5 bases). CDR3 length: 16 residues. Per germline, CDR1 LGHDT and CDR2 YNNKEL (reference sequence). V shed 0 bases and J shed 7 bases, with 13 bases lying between them. The CDR3 here is CASSQEVLDMNSPLHF. The CDR3 nucleotides are TGTGCCAGCAGCCAAGAGGTACTGGACATGAATTCACCCCTCCACTTT.

With respect to this clone: This sample also contains other DNA sequences that code for the same CDR3. V usage is TRBV12-3 or TRBV12-4 and J usage is TRBJ1-2; D remains ambiguous. Trimming stripped 3 bases from V and 4 bases from J, with 6 bases between. CDR3 length equals 12 residues. CDR3 sequence (DNA): TGTGCCAGCAGTTTGAGCCTCTATGGCTACACCTTC. It codes for CASSLSLYGYTF.

The chain recombines TRBV10-2 with TRBJ1-1; D might be TRBD1 (6 bases). The length of the CDR3 is 14 residues. Trimming pared 4 bases from V and 0 bases from J, leaving 9 bases between. Germline CDR1 is WSHSY and CDR2 is SAAADI. The CDR3 nucleotides read TGCGCCAGCAGTGCCCCAGGGGTGAACACTGAAGCTTTCTTT. Translated: CASSAPGVNTEAFF.

The table lists this clone with a count of one. This chain links TRBV6-5 with TRBJ2-5; TRBD1 aligns across 10 bases. V shed 6 bases, J shed 1 base, and the junction held 5 bases outside the gene matches. The CDR3 runs to 15 residues. CDR1 is MNHEY and CDR2 is SVGAGI in the germline V gene. The CDR3 coding sequence is TGTGCCAGCAGCGTGGGACAGGGGCTCCAAGAGACCCAGTACTTC. Residues: CASSVGQGLQETQYF.

The chain combines TRBV3-1 (or the pseudogene TRBV3-2) with TRBJ2-7, with a possible D match to TRBD1 (6 bases). This CDR3 is 14 amino acids long. With 3 bases removed from V and 0 bases from J, the gap between germline ends came to 9 bases. CDR1 is LGHDT and CDR2 is YNNKEL in the germline V gene (reference sequence). This CDR3 is CASSHGQSSYEQYF. The CDR3 DNA follows: TGTGCCAGCAGCCATGGACAGAGCTCCTACGAGCAGTACTTC.

V and J are TRBV30 and TRBJ2-1; TRBD1 matches at 7 bases. The CDR3 length is 13 residues. Germline CDR1 is GTSNPN and CDR2 is SVGIG (reference sequence). V lost 2 bases to trimming and J lost 9 bases; unmatched junction nucleotides: 7. The CDR3: CAWSRDSRSEQFF. Written as DNA, the CDR3 is TGTGCCTGGAGTCGGGACAGTAGGAGTGAGCAGTTCTTC.